One and the same sample provided the 14 T cell receptor beta chains below, sequenced in a study of beta chain features in type 1 diabetes. Findings and limits, study-wide: Moderately but significantly shorter TCRB CDR3s were found in Type 1 diabetes patients in all four CD4+ subsets.

Every isolated RNA sample was fully reverse transcribed, so sequencing captured expressed TCRB transcripts. Here immunoSEQ multiplex PCR was the method, and the copy in TCRdb shows in-frame clones only, minus some. The data show hundreds of thousands of clones, roughly 13% seen once. No antigens are known for them. Sequences were obtained from naive CD4+ T cells from blood. Every receptor here comes from a man younger than 35 with type 1 diabetes.

This clone showed up just a few times. The rearrangement uses TRBV9 and TRBJ1-2; D not certain. Between the trimmed V and J ends, which lost 3 bases and 3 bases, there was a span of 12 bases. CDR3 length: 14 amino acids. Germline CDR1 reads SGDLS; CDR2 reads YYNGEE. This CDR3 reads CASSDPRGDYGYTF. CDR3 DNA sequence: TGTGCCAGCAGCGACCCTCGCGGGGACTATGGCTACACCTTC.

In this sample, this clone turned up a few times. The chain uses TRBV27 and TRBJ1-1; D gene ambiguous. The germline gives CDR1 MNHEY, CDR2 SMNVEV (reference sequence). V gave up 5 bases and J gave up 2 bases, with 9 bases separating them. The CDR3 consists of 13 residues. The CDR3 loop reads CASSPWGNTEAFF. CDR3 coding DNA: TGTGCCAGCAGTCCCTGGGGAAACACTGAAGCTTTCTTT.

This chain uses TRBV25-1 with TRBJ1-1, with TRBD1 matching over 8 bases. Per germline, CDR1 MGHDK and CDR2 SYGVNS. V was clipped by 2 bases and J by 1 base; unmatched bases: 6. The CDR3 extends over 16 amino acids. CDR3 amino acids: CASSEAGGVGNTEAFF. In nucleotides, the CDR3 is TGTGCCAGCAGTGAAGCAGGGGGCGTGGGGAACACTGAAGCTTTCTTT.

The rearrangement uses TRBV5-1 and TRBJ2-3; TRBD1 is a possible D gene (5 bases). V was clipped by 3 bases and J by 0 bases, with 8 bases between them. This CDR3 contains 14 residues. Germline lookup yields CDR1 SGHRS and CDR2 YFSETQ. The chain's CDR3 is CASSSGYSTDTQYF. The DNA for the CDR3 is TGCGCCAGCAGCTCAGGGTATAGCACAGATACGCAGTATTTT.

The chain joins TRBV7-9 to TRBJ1-6, with a possible D match to TRBD1 (6 bases). V gave up 5 bases and J gave up 10 bases, with 18 bases separating them. This CDR3 region has 15 residues. Germline V CDR1 and CDR2: SEHNR, FQNEAQ (reference sequence). CDR3 DNA sequence: TGTGCCAGCAGCAGGAACAGGGTAGAAAGATCACCCCTCCACTTT. Residues: CASSRNRVERSPLHF.

In this sample, this clone turned up a few times. This chain connects TRBV30 to TRBJ2-7, with 10 bases that match TRBD2. Germline loops: CDR1 GTSNPN, CDR2 SVGIG (reference sequence). V trimming: 1 base; J trimming: 6 bases; junction bases outside the gene matches: 9. The CDR3 covers 15 residues. This CDR3 is CAWSGVAGGSPEQYF. CDR3 nucleotides: TGTGCCTGGAGTGGGGTAGCGGGGGGTTCTCCCGAGCAGTACTTC.

The chain carries TRBV5-1 and TRBJ2-1; D possibly corresponds to TRBD1 (5 bases). Germline V gene lookup returns CDR1 SGHRS and CDR2 YFSETQ. CDR3 size: 15 residues. V shed 2 bases and J shed 8 bases, with 17 bases lying between them. CDR3 nucleotides: TGCGCCAGCAGCTTCAGCCCCACAGGTGCGGATGAGCAGTTCTTC. Amino acids: CASSFSPTGADEQFF.

This clone came up a few times. The rearrangement joins TRBV10-3 to TRBJ2-7, with 7 bases aligning to TRBD2. V lost 6 bases to trimming and J lost 0 bases; unmatched junction nucleotides: 8. Germline V lookup: CDR1 ENHRY, CDR2 SYGVKD. This CDR3 spans 15 amino acids. Here the CDR3 reads CAISKTGGYSYEQYF. In DNA form, the CDR3 reads TGTGCCATCAGCAAAACCGGGGGGTACTCCTACGAGCAGTACTTC.

In its sample, this clone was seen a few times. The rearrangement uses TRBV5-1 and TRBJ2-7, with 7 nucleotides matching TRBD1. V dropped 4 bases and J dropped 5; count of bases not matched to a gene: 12. The CDR3 consists of 15 residues. Germline V gene sequence: CDR1 SGHRS, CDR2 YFSETQ. CDR3 DNA sequence: TGCGCCAGCAGCCTCTCCACAGGGGCATCCCACGAGCAGTACTTC. This encodes CASSLSTGASHEQYF.

The V call is TRBV5-1, the J call TRBJ2-1; D gene uncertain. The CDR3 runs to 16 residues. Germline V gene lookup returns CDR1 SGHRS and CDR2 YFSETQ. Trimming pared 4 bases from V and 0 bases from J, leaving 14 bases between. CDR3 region: CASSPTFGNSYNEQFF. DNA for the CDR3: TGCGCCAGCAGCCCTACCTTCGGCAACTCCTACAATGAGCAGTTCTTC.

This clone was counted only a few times. The sample has other DNA sequences that encode this CDR3 too. The chain has TRBV20-1 and TRBJ1-6; D ambiguous. Trimming pared 0 bases from V and 10 bases from J, leaving 4 bases between. Germline lookup yields CDR1 DFQATT and CDR2 SNEGSKA (reference sequence). The length of the CDR3 is 11 residues. This chain's CDR3 is CSARDRSPLHF. The DNA of the CDR3 is TGCAGTGCTAGAGATAGATCACCCCTCCACTTT.

The rearrangement links TRBV4-1 to TRBJ1-1; D call uncertain. The CDR3 sequence is 16 residues long. V shed 0 bases and J shed 0 bases, with 11 bases lying between them. Germline lookup yields CDR1 MGHRA and CDR2 YSYEKL. CDR3 loop: CASSQDEGAMNTEAFF. The DNA for the CDR3 is TGCGCCAGCAGCCAAGATGAAGGAGCCATGAACACTGAAGCTTTCTTT.

The chain joins TRBV6-4 to TRBJ2-2, with D hard to call. Germline V gene lookup returns CDR1 MRHNA and CDR2 SNTAGT. The CDR3 is 14 residues long. The V end lost 0 bases, the J end lost 6 bases, and 8 bases lay between the germline ends. CDR3: CASSDSKGAGELFF. CDR3 nucleotides: TGTGCCAGCAGTGACTCTAAGGGCGCCGGGGAGCTGTTTTTT.

The chain combines TRBV5-1 with TRBJ2-3; D is ambiguous. The germline gives CDR1 SGHRS, CDR2 YFSETQ. This CDR3 region has 15 residues. V lost 2 bases and J 2 bases, leaving 12 bases between the germline ends. CDR3 nucleotide sequence: TGCGCCAGCAGCTTAGGCAAGCTGTTCACAGATACGCAGTATTTT. The encoded protein is CASSLGKLFTDTQYF.